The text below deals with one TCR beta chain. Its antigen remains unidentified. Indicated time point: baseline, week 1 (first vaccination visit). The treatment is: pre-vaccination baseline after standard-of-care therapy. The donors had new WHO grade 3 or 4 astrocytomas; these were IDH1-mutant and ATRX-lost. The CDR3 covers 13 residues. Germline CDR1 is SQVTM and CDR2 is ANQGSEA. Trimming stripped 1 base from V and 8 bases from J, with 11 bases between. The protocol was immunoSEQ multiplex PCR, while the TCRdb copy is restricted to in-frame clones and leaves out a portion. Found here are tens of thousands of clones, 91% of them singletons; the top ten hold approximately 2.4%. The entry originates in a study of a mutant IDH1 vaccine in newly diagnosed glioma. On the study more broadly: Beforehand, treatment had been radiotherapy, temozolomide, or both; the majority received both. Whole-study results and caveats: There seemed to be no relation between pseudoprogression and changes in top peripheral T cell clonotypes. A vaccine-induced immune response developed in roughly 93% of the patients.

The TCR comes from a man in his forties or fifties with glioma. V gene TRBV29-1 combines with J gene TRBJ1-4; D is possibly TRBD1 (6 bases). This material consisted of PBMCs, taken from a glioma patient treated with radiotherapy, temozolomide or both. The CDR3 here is CSVEGRGREKLFF. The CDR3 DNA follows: TGCAGCGTTGAAGGCAGGGGCCGCGAAAAACTGTTTTTT.